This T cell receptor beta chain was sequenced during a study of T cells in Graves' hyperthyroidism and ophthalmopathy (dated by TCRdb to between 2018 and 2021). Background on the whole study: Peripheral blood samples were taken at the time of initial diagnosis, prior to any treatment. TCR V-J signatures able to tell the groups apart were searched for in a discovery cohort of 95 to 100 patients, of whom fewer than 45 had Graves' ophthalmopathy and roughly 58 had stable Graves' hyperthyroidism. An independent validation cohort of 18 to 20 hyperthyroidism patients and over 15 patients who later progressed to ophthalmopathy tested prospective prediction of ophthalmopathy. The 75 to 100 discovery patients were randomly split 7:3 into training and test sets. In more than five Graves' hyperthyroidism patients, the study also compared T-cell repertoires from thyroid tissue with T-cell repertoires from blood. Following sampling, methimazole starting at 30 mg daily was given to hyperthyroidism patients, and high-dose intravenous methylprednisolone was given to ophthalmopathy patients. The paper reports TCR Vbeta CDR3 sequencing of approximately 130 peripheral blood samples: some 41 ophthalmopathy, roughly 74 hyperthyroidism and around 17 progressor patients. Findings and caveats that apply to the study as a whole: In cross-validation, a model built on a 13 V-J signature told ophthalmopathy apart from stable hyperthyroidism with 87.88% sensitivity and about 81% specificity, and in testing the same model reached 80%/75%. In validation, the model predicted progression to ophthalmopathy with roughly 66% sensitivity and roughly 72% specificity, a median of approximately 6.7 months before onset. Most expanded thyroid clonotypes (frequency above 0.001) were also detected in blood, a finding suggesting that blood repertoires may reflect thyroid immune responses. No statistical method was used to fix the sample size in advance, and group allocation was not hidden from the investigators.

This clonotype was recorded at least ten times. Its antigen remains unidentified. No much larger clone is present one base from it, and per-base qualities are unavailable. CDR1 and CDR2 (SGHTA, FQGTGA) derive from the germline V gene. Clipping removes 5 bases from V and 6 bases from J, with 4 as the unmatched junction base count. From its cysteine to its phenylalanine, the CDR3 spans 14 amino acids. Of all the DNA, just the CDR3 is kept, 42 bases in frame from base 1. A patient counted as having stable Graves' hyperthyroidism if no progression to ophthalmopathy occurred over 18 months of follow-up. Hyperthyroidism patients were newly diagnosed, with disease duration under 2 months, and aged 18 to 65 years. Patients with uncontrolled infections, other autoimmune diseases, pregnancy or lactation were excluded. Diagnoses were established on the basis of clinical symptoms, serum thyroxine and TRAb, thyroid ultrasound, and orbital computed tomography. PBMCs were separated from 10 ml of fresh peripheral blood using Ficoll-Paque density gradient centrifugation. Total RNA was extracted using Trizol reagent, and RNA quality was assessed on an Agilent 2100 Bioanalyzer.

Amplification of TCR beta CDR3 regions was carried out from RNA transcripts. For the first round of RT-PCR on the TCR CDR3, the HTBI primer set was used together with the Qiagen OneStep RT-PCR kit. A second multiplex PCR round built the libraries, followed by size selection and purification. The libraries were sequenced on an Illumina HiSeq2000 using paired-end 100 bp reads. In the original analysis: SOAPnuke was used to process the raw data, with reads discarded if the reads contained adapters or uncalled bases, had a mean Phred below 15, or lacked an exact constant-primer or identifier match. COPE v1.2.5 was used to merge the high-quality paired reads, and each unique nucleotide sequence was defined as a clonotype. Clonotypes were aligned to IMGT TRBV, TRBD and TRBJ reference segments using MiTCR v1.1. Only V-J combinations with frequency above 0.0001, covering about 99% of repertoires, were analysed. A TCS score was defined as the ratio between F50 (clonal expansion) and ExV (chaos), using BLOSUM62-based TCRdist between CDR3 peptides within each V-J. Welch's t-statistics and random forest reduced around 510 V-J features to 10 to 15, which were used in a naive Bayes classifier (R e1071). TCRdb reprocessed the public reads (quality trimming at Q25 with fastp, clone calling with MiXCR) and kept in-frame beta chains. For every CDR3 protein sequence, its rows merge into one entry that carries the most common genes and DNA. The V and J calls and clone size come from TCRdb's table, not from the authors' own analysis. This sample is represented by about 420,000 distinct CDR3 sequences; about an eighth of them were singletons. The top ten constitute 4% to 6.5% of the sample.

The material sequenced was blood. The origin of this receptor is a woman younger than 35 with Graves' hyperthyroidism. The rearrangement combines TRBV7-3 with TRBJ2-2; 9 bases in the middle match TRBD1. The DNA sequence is TGTGCCAGCAGCCGGGACAGGGAGGCCGGGGAGCTGTTTTTT. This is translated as CASSRDREAGELFF. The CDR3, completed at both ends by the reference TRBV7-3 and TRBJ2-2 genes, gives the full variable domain GAGVSQTPSNKVTEKGKYVELRCDPISGHTALYWYRQSLGQGPEFLIYFQGTGAADDSGLPNDRFFAVRPEGSVSTLKIQRTERGDSAVYLCASSRDREAGELFFGEGSRLTVL.